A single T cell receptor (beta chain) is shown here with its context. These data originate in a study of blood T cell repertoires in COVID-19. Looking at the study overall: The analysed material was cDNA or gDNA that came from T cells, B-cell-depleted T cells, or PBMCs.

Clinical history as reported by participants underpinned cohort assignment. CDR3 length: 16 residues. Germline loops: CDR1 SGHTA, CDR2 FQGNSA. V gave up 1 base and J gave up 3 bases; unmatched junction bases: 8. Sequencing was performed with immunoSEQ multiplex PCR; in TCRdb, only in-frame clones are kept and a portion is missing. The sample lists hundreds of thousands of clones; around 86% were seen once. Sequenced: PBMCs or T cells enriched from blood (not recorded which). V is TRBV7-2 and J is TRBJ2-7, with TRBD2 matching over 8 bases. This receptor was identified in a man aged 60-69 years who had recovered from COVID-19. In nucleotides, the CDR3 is TGTGCCAGCAGCTTAGGGGCGGGAGGAGCGAGCTACGAGCAGTACTTC. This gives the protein CASSLGAGGASYEQYF.